The TCR beta chain under discussion was sequenced for a study of monozygotic twins with inflammatory bowel disease. Two nested PCRs, about 16 and 10 cycles, amplified TCRalpha and TCRbeta cDNA. TCRdb reanalyzed the 5' RACE reads, giving one entry per CDR3 protein sequence and no DNA. This sample's table has 420,000 or so distinct CDR3 sequences. The sequence was collected from a human donor with ulcerative colitis or Crohn's disease, or a healthy co-twin of an affected twin (not recorded which). The sequenced sample was blood.

CDR3 protein: CAITLNHRDSGNTIYF. This chain uses TRBV10-3 with TRBJ1-3; TCRdb names TRBD1, which stays unverified in the absence of DNA. The CDR3 loop spans 16 amino acids. Germline assignment: CDR1 ENHRY and CDR2 SYGVKD.